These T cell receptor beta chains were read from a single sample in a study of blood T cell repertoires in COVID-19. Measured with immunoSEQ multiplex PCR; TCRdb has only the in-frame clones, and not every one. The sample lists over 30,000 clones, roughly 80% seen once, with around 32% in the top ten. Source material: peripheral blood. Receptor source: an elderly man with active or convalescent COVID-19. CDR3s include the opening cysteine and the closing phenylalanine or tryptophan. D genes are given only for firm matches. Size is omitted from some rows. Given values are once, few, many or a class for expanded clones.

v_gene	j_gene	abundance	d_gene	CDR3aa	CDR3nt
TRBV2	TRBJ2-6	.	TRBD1	CASSGQGSSYTGANVLTF	TGTGCCAGCAGCGGACAGGGCTCATCTTACACTGGGGCCAACGTCCTGACTTTC
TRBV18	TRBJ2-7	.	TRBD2	CASSPPIFLREARYEQYF	TGTGCCAGCTCACCTCCGATTTTTTTGCGGGAGGCCAGGTACGAGCAGTACTTC
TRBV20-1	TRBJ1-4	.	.	CGARRDEKLFF	TGCGGGGCCCGCAGGGATGAAAAACTGTTTTTT
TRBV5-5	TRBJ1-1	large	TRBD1	CASSLAQGAREAFF	TGTGCCAGCAGCTTAGCCCAGGGGGCAAGGGAAGCTTTCTTT
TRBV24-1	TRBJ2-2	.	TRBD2	CATSDPLSSGRGTGELFF	TGTGCCACCAGTGACCCCTTGTCTAGCGGGAGAGGAACCGGGGAGCTGTTTTTT
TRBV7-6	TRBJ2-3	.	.	CASSLGLSADTQYF	TGTGCCAGCAGCTTAGGGCTGTCCGCAGATACGCAGTATTTT
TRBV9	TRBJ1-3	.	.	CASSVSGAGNTIYF	TGTGCCAGCAGCGTCTCCGGGGCTGGAAACACCATATATTTT
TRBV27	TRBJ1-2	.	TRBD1	CASSFLWTGQSFRDRYYGYTF	TGTGCCAGCAGTTTTCTTTGGACGGGACAGAGCTTTAGAGACAGGTACTATGGCTACACCTTC
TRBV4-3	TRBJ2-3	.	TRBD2	CASSQDAQLAGATDTQYF	TGCGCCAGCAGCCAAGACGCGCAACTAGCGGGGGCCACAGATACGCAGTATTTT
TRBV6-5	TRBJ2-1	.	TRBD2	CASNQLAGTYNEQFF	TGTGCCAGCAACCAACTAGCGGGGACATACAATGAGCAGTTCTTC
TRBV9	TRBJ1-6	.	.	CASSVDQGRSPLHF	TGTGCCAGCAGCGTAGATCAGGGTCGGTCACCCCTCCACTTT
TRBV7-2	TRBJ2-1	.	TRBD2	CASSLGRGSYNEQFF	TGTGCCAGCAGCTTAGGGCGGGGGTCGTACAATGAGCAGTTCTTC
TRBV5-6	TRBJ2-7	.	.	CASTRPNSREQYF	TGTGCCAGCACCCGACCCAATTCTAGGGAGCAGTACTTC
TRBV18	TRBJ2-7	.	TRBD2	CASSPVAGTSYEQYF	TGTGCCAGCTCACCGGTAGCGGGGACCTCCTACGAGCAGTACTTC
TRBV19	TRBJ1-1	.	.	CASSINDRLGTEAFF	TGTGCCAGTAGTATAAACGACAGGCTGGGCACTGAAGCTTTCTTT
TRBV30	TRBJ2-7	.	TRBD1	CAWSDGTGGFDEQYF	TGTGCCTGGAGTGACGGGACAGGGGGTTTCGACGAGCAGTACTTC
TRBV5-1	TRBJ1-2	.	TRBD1	CASSLGQGSSYTF	TGCGCCAGCAGCTTGGGACAGGGGAGTAGCTACACCTTC
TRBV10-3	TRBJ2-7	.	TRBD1	CAISEPGQGAYEQYF	TGTGCCATCAGTGAGCCGGGACAGGGGGCCTACGAGCAGTACTTC
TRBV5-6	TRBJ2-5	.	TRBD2	CASSSSGGTETQYF	TGTGCCAGCAGCTCTAGCGGGGGGACGGAGACCCAGTACTTC
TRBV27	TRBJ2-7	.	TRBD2	CASSGPRSGSSYEQYF	TGTGCCAGCAGTGGTCCGAGGAGCGGGAGTTCCTACGAGCAGTACTTC
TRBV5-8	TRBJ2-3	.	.	CASSLRGTDTQYF	TGTGCCAGCAGCTTGCGTGGCACAGATACGCAGTATTTT
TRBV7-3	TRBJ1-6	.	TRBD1	CASSLTGQLNNSPLHF	TGTGCCAGCAGCTTAACGGGACAGTTGAATAATTCACCCCTCCACTTT
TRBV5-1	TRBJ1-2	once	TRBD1	CASSLASDRGYGYTF	TGCGCCAGCAGCTTGGCCAGCGACAGGGGCTATGGCTACACCTTC
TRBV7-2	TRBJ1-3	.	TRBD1	CASSQGTGGNTIYF	TGTGCCAGCAGCCAAGGGACAGGGGGGAACACCATATATTTT
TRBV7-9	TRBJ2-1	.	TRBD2	CASSSVEGLASYNEQFF	TGTGCCAGCAGCTCAGTAGAGGGACTAGCCTCCTACAATGAGCAGTTCTTC
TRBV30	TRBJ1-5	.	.	CAWSVIRDQPQHF	TGTGCCTGGAGTGTCATCCGGGATCAGCCCCAGCATTTT